This paragraph reports one T cell receptor (beta chain). The antigen remains undetermined. This sample was taken from a study of T cells expressing NK-cell markers. Overall study results and limits: About 1.0-7.5% of CD8+ T cells in roughly six donors belonged to dominant NKG2C+ clonotypes.

TCRdb reprocessed the 5' RACE reads; each CDR3 protein has one entry and no DNA is given. The sample table sets out about 260,000 distinct CDR3 sequences. CDR3 length: 16 amino acids. Germline CDR1 is MNHEY and CDR2 is SVGAGI. The sequenced material came from blood T cells: a sorted CD56 or NKG2C T cell subset, CD4+ or CD8+ T cells, or bulk PBMC T cells (not recorded which). This chain links TRBV6-5 with TRBJ2-1; TCRdb names TRBD2, which stays unverified in the absence of DNA. The receptor comes from a man between 18 and 35 years old in good health. The CDR3 is CASSRLAGDHYNEQFF.